The 32 T cell receptor beta chains in this list originate from one sample, sequenced in a study of blood T cell repertoires in COVID-19 (TCRdb year 2020). Library prep was done by the immunoSEQ multiplex PCR assay. TCRdb provides this immuneACCESS table in a form limited to in-frame rearrangements. Some clones are lacking; in checked studies, under half of them reflect an unresolved V gene, and why the rest are absent is not known. This sample holds around 80,000 clones; approximately 80% were observed only once. Around 13% of the sample is taken by the ten largest. The sample comprised peripheral blood. The receptor source for this set is a human donor in a cohort sampled during active COVID-19.

The genes are TRBV6-5 and TRBJ2-7; 8 bases match TRBD1. V trimming: 9 bases; J trimming: 3 bases; junction bases outside the gene matches: 10. CDR1 and CDR2 (germline): MNHEY, SVGAGI. This CDR3 comprises 14 residues. In DNA form, the CDR3 reads TGTGCCAGGAAAAGGTCAGGGGGCTACTACGAGCAGTACTTC. It translates to CARKRSGGYYEQYF.

The DNA of the CDR3 is TGTGCCAGCAGGAACAGGGGATCGTCAAAAAAGTATGGCTACACCTTC. The encoded protein is CASRNRGSSKKYGYTF. The chain combines TRBV28 with TRBJ1-2; 7 nucleotides line up with TRBD1. The CDR3 is 16 amino acids. Germline values: CDR1 MDHEN, CDR2 SYDVKM. The ends lost 6 bases at V and 5 bases at J; junction bases unmatched: 15.

This clone was seen just once. The V and J genes are TRBV9 and TRBJ2-1, with 9 nucleotides matching TRBD2. This CDR3 comprises 17 residues. Looked up from germline, CDR1 is SGDLS and CDR2 is YYNGEE. The V segment lost 0 bases and the J segment 7 bases; nucleotides outside the gene matches: 11. This CDR3 is CASSVATLAGTLNEQFF. The CDR3 region has the DNA TGTGCCAGCAGCGTAGCTACGCTAGCGGGGACATTGAATGAGCAGTTCTTC.

CDR3 in DNA: TGTGCCAGCAGCCCCGGAGGGAGAAATAATTCACCCCTCCACTTT. Protein sequence: CASSPGGRNNSPLHF. The V and J genes are TRBV7-9 and TRBJ1-6; no clear D. V was clipped by 5 bases and J by 5 bases, with 13 bases between them. CDR1 is SEHNR, CDR2 FQNEAQ, per germline (reference sequence). The CDR3 consists of 15 residues.

The chain recombines TRBV5-4 with TRBJ2-7; 7 bases are a match to TRBD1. Per the germline V gene, CDR1 is SGHNT and CDR2 is YYREEE (reference sequence). V trimming: 1 base; J trimming: 1 base; junction bases outside the gene matches: 8. The CDR3 runs 16 residues. CDR3 in DNA: TGTGCCAGCAGCTTGTCCCGCACAGGGGAGTCCTACGAGCAGTACTTC. This encodes CASSLSRTGESYEQYF.

The chain recombines TRBV7-2 with TRBJ1-6; D may be TRBD1 (5 bases). Germline values: CDR1 SGHTA, CDR2 FQGNSA. V lost 2 bases, J lost 7 bases, and 9 bases lay in between. The CDR3 is 14 amino acids. The CDR3 DNA reads as TGTGCCAGCAGCTTACAGGGAATCAATTCACCCCTCCACTTT. Its translation: CASSLQGINSPLHF.

The chain carries TRBV25-1 and TRBJ2-1; tentative D call: TRBD1 (6 bases). CDR1 and CDR2 from the germline V gene are MGHDK and SYGVNS. The CDR3 consists of 13 residues. V was pared by 4 bases and J by 4 bases, with 8 bases between. In DNA form, the CDR3 reads TGTGCCAGCAGTGGGGGGCGGTACAATGAGCAGTTCTTC. This codes for CASSGGRYNEQFF.

This clone has only one observation. The chain employs TRBV7-3 and TRBJ2-2; weak D call: TRBD2 (7 bases). The germline CDR1 and CDR2 sequences are SGHTA and FQGTGA. The CDR3 sequence is 15 residues long. Trimming left V 5 bases short and J 7 bases short, with 17 bases between. CDR3 in amino acids: CASSPPGGLGGELFF. The CDR3 coding sequence is TGTGCCAGCAGCCCACCCGGGGGGCTTGGCGGGGAGCTGTTTTTT.

The V call is TRBV12-1, the J call TRBJ1-2; the DNA was not used to check the table's D call, TRBD1. TRBV12-1 is designated a pseudogene. This CDR3 has 16 residues. CDR3: CASSFATGGINYGYTF. The CDR3 coding sequence is TGTGCCAGCAGCTTCGCAACAGGGGGCATCAACTATGGCTACACCTTC.

The chain joins TRBV5-1 to TRBJ2-3, with TRBD2 as a possible D gene (5 bases). Trimming took 2 bases from V and 2 from J, leaving 9 bases between them. Germline-derived CDR1 and CDR2 are SGHRS and YFSETQ. The length of the CDR3 is 14 residues. The CDR3 nucleotides are TGCGCCAGCAGCTTACGGACTGACACAGATACGCAGTATTTT. Amino acids: CASSLRTDTDTQYF.

The V gene is TRBV7-3, the J gene TRBJ2-5, with TRBD1 matching over 11 bases. CDR1 SGHTA and CDR2 FQGTGA come from the germline V gene. CDR3 length equals 17 residues. Trimming took 1 base from V and 4 from J; bases not matched to a gene: 8. CDR3 in DNA: TGTGCCAGCAGCTTAAGGGGGACAGGGGGATTTGCAGAGACCCAGTACTTC. Translating gives CASSLRGTGGFAETQYF.

The chain joins TRBV20-1 to TRBJ1-5; D is undetermined. Germline CDR1 and CDR2: DFQATT and SNEGSKA (reference sequence). The CDR3 is made up of 13 amino acids. Deletions cut 3 bases from V and 4 bases from J, with 10 bases between. CDR3 loop: CSASRVLNQPQHF. Here the CDR3 DNA reads TGCAGTGCTAGTCGTGTCCTGAATCAGCCCCAGCATTTT.

Note on this clone: Different DNA sequences within this sample yield the same CDR3. The gene calls are TRBV30 and TRBJ2-7, with 9 positions matching TRBD1. The CDR3 spans 13 residues. Per germline, CDR1 GTSNPN and CDR2 SVGIG (reference sequence). J gave up 3 bases and V 2 bases, and 2 bases lay outside the gene matches. The CDR3 sequence: CAWSPDRGYEQYF. The CDR3 coding sequence is TGTGCCTGGAGTCCGGACAGGGGCTACGAGCAGTACTTC.

The CDR3 DNA is TGTGCCAGCAGCTTGGCCTTGGACAGGGGACCTCTAGGGGCCAACGTCCTGACTTTC. It is translated as CASSLALDRGPLGANVLTF. V is TRBV5-8 and J is TRBJ2-6, with TRBD1 matching over 9 bases. Per germline, CDR1 SGHTS and CDR2 YDEGEE. J gave up 4 bases and V 0 bases, and 11 bases lay outside the gene matches. This CDR3 is built from 19 residues.

This clone was picked up one time. The chain links TRBV18 to TRBJ2-7; no reliable D call. Between the trimmed V and J ends, which lost 6 bases and 2 bases, there was a span of 14 bases. CDR3 size: 14 residues. The V gene's germline CDR1 is KGHSH and CDR2 LQKENI. The CDR3 is CASSPARHTYEQYF. CDR3 nucleotide sequence: TGTGCCAGCTCCCCCGCGAGGCATACCTACGAGCAGTACTTC. Full variable domain (rest looked up from reference TRBV18 and TRBJ2-7): NAGVMQNPRHLVRRRGQEARLRCSPMKGHSHVYWYRQLPEEGLKFMVYLQKENIIDESGMPKERFSAEFPKEGPSILRIQQVVRGDSAAYFCASSPARHTYEQYFGPGTRLTVT.

The rearrangement links TRBV7-2 to TRBJ2-7, with no clear D. V was shortened by 6 bases and J by 3 bases, with 18 bases between the two germline ends. CDR3 size: 15 residues. Per germline, CDR1 SGHTA and CDR2 FQGNSA. The DNA of the CDR3 is TGTGCCAGCAGGCCGCTAGGTAGTTTCGACTACGAGCAGTACTTC. This codes for CASRPLGSFDYEQYF.

This clone occurred once. V gene TRBV5-3 combines with J gene TRBJ2-7; D call uncertain. TRBV5-3 is placed among ORFs of uncertain function. This CDR3 has 15 amino acids. The V and J ends lost 1 base and 3 bases respectively, with 14 bases between them. The CDR3 nucleotides read TGTGCCAGAAGCTTGAGGCGCGGTAGTATCTACGAGCAGTACTTC. This codes for CARSLRRGSIYEQYF.

Notes on this clone: At one end the junction does not follow the germline gene, possibly because of a read error. V gene TRBV15 combines with J gene TRBJ1-6, with 7 nucleotides matching TRBD1. Looked up from germline, CDR1 is LNHNV and CDR2 is YYDKDF (reference sequence). CDR3 length equals 14 residues. CDR3 residues: CATSGDRVNSPLHF. The CDR3 coding sequence is TGTGCCACCAGCGGAGACAGGGTAAATTCACCCCTCCACTTT.

This clone was observed a few times. The CDR3 sequence: CASSRNYGYTF. CDR3 DNA: TGTGCCAGCAGTCGTAACTATGGCTACACCTTC. The J gene is TRBJ1-2, the V gene TRBV12-3 or TRBV12-4; unclear D gene. The length of the CDR3 is 11 residues. Trimming took off 5 bases at V and 1 base at J, with 2 bases between the two ends.

The J gene is TRBJ2-3, the V gene TRBV5-1, with TRBD1 matching 11 bases. The CDR3 consists of 14 residues. Germline trimming cut 8 bases from V and 6 bases from J; bases unmatched to any gene: 8. Germline CDR1 reads SGHRS; CDR2 reads YFSETQ. The CDR3 protein is CASTGTGGSDTQYF. The CDR3 DNA sequence: TGCGCCAGTACCGGGACAGGGGGATCGGATACGCAGTATTTT.

The sample holds one count of this clone. J is TRBJ2-3 and V is TRBV10-3, with 11 bases identical to TRBD1. Per germline, CDR1 ENHRY and CDR2 SYGVKD. V shed 0 bases and J 4 bases; nucleotides not matched to a gene: 6. The CDR3 spans 17 residues. This CDR3 reads CAISESTTGQGADTQYF. The CDR3 coding sequence is TGTGCCATCAGTGAGTCGACTACGGGACAGGGGGCAGATACGCAGTATTTT.

The V gene is TRBV10-3, the J gene TRBJ2-5; 8 bases align to TRBD1. From germline, CDR1 is ENHRY and CDR2 SYGVKD. The CDR3 runs to 14 residues. V trimming: 6 bases; J trimming: 2 bases; junction bases outside the gene matches: 5. CDR3 sequence reads: CAIRTDRGQETQYF. CDR3 in DNA: TGTGCCATCAGGACTGACAGGGGACAAGAGACCCAGTACTTC.

This rearrangement joins TRBV15 to TRBJ1-6; D call uncertain. Germline assignment: CDR1 LNHNV and CDR2 YYDKDF (reference sequence). Trimming shortened V by 0 bases and J by 9 bases, and 15 bases separated the two germline ends. This CDR3 region has 16 residues. CDR3 sequence (DNA): TGTGCCACCAGCAGAGATTTAAAAGGGAGTAGTTCACCCCTCCACTTT. Its translation: CATSRDLKGSSSPLHF.

The chain couples TRBV28 to TRBJ1-5, with 7 bases matching TRBD1. This CDR3 has 16 residues. The V gene's germline CDR1 is MDHEN and CDR2 SYDVKM. J gave up 6 bases and V 3 bases, and 11 bases lay outside the gene matches. CDR3 in DNA: TGTGCCAGCAGTTTTGGGTCAGGGGGAGGTTTTCAGCCCCAGCATTTT. Amino acid sequence: CASSFGSGGGFQPQHF.

This clone was seen a few times. The chain carries TRBV7-9 and TRBJ2-3, with 10 bases lining up with TRBD2. J was trimmed by 2 bases and V by 1 base; bases with no gene match: 3. This CDR3 spans 16 amino acids. Germline V lookup: CDR1 SEHNR, CDR2 FQNEAQ (reference sequence). CDR3: CASSLVAGGLTDTQYF. As DNA, the CDR3 is TGTGCCAGCAGCTTAGTAGCGGGGGGCCTCACAGATACGCAGTATTTT.

V usage is TRBV11-2 and J usage is TRBJ1-6; 9 bases line up with TRBD1. CDR1 and CDR2 from the germline V gene are SGHAT and FQNNGV. The CDR3 contains 19 residues. V lost 0 bases, J lost 11 bases, and 17 bases stayed unmatched. This chain's CDR3 is CASSLDRSWTGAPITPLHF. The CDR3 region has the DNA TGTGCCAGCAGCTTAGATAGGAGTTGGACAGGGGCTCCCATAACACCCCTCCACTTT. The complete variable domain, with remaining parts taken from reference TRBV11-2 and TRBJ1-6, reads EAGVAQSPRYKIIEKRQSVAFWCNPISGHATLYWYQQILGQGPKLLIQFQNNGVVDDSQLPKDRFSAERLKGVDSTLKIQPAKLEDSAVYLCASSLDRSWTGAPITPLHFGNGTRLTVT.

A single count supports this clone. V gene TRBV5-1 combines with J gene TRBJ2-4; weak D call: TRBD1 (6 bases). The germline V gene has CDR1 SGHRS and CDR2 YFSETQ. V was shortened by 0 bases and J by 8 bases, with 18 bases between the two germline ends. The CDR3 consists of 16 residues. The CDR3 protein is CASSLEGDLKWDIQYF. The CDR3 DNA sequence: TGCGCCAGCAGCTTGGAGGGGGACCTAAAGTGGGACATTCAGTACTTC. The entire variable domain, with the rest obtained from reference TRBV5-1 and TRBJ2-4, is as follows: KAGVTQTPRYLIKTRGQQVTLSCSPISGHRSVSWYQQTPGQGLQFLFEYFSETQRNKGNFPGRFSGRQFSNSRSEMNVSTLELGDSALYLCASSLEGDLKWDIQYFGAGTRLSVL.

The gene calls are TRBV7-8 and TRBJ2-3; 14 bases fit TRBD2. The CDR3 extends over 15 amino acids. The germline gives CDR1 SGHVS, CDR2 FQNEAQ. J was trimmed by 9 bases and V by 3 bases; bases with no gene match: 5. The CDR3 DNA follows: TGTGCCAGCAGCTTTAGGACTAGCGGGGGGTGGACGCAGTATTTT. Protein product: CASSFRTSGGWTQYF.

This rearrangement joins TRBV10-1 to TRBJ2-3, with 9 bases that match TRBD2. This CDR3 has 18 residues. V shed 0 bases and J 6 bases; nucleotides not matched to a gene: 13. Germline-derived CDR1 and CDR2 are WNHNN and SYGVQD (reference sequence). This CDR3 is CASSESIGQAGGRDTQYF. The CDR3 nucleotides are TGCGCCAGCAGTGAGTCCATTGGGCAAGCGGGGGGCCGTGATACGCAGTATTTT.

This clone was detected a few times. The chain links TRBV5-1 to TRBJ1-5; D possibly corresponds to TRBD1 (6 bases). The germline V and J ends were trimmed by 0 bases and 9 bases, with 16 bases remaining between them. CDR3 length: 15 residues. Looked up from germline, CDR1 is SGHRS and CDR2 is YFSETQ. The CDR3 loop reads CASSLAPGAGVPQHF. In DNA, the CDR3 is TGCGCCAGCAGCTTGGCCCCAGGGGCCGGGGTGCCCCAGCATTTT. Based on the CDR3 plus reference TRBV5-1 and TRBJ1-5, the full variable domain is KAGVTQTPRYLIKTRGQQVTLSCSPISGHRSVSWYQQTPGQGLQFLFEYFSETQRNKGNFPGRFSGRQFSNSRSEMNVSTLELGDSALYLCASSLAPGAGVPQHFGDGTRLSIL.

The chain uses TRBV6-4 and TRBJ2-7; 7 bases agree with TRBD1. This CDR3 is 13 amino acids long. V lost 8 bases and J lost 2; bases outside the gene matches: 6. Germline loops: CDR1 MRHNA, CDR2 SNTAGT. DNA for the CDR3: TGTGCCAGCGGAACCGGGACAGCCTACGAGCAGTACTTC. This sequence encodes CASGTGTAYEQYF.

This clone was seen only once. V gene TRBV7-3 combines with J gene TRBJ2-3, with D perhaps matching TRBD2 (6 bases). The CDR3 loop spans 17 amino acids. Germline V gene sequence: CDR1 SGHTA, CDR2 FQGTGA. The V end was cut by 5 bases, the J end by 4 bases, with 22 bases between. The CDR3 DNA sequence: TGTGCCAGCAGCCAAAACGGAGTAGGGTGGGAGGCAGATACGCAGTATTTT. Protein sequence: CASSQNGVGWEADTQYF.